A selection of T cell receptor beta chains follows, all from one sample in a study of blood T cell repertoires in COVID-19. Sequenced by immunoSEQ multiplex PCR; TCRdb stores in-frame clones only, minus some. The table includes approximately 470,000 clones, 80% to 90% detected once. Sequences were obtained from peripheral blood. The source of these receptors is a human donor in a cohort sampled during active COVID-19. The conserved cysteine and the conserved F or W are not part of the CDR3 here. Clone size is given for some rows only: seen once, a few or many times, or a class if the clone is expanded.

ASSYSQEAYGYT	NA	TRBV6-6
ASSLRDRVDYGYT	NA	TRBV3-1/TRBV3-2
ASSWLGTGTTPLH	NA	TRBV6-5
ASSQTGNYNEKLF	NA	TRBV6-5
ASSFKQGWENYGYT	NA	TRBV5-1
ASKPGGANTGELF	few	TRBV28
ASSPIRNTGELF	NA	TRBV11-2
SASGSGSSYEQY	few	TRBV20-1
ASSTRRTGSTTPLH	NA	TRBV7-9
ASSLGGSGNTIY	NA	TRBV7-9
ASSRGQGNNSPLH	NA	TRBV7-3
AILAGGTDTQY	NA	TRBV10-3
ASKSPGGNTEAF	NA	TRBV27
ASSQGGIGGAGGNPYEQY	NA	TRBV4-1
ASSPERNTGELF	NA	TRBV18
ASSASGRTEQY	NA	TRBV2
ASSLIGRAFYEQF	NA	TRBV7-2
ASSNEGRTEAF	many	TRBV2
ASNPTRGSYNEQF	NA	TRBV27
ASRPGTGRNQPQH	NA	TRBV2
ASSLFPGGSTEAF	once	TRBV28
ASSERVRGQQPQH	NA	TRBV2
ASSLWGEFEQY	NA	TRBV5-4
AISRERPYNEQF	NA	TRBV10-3
ASTGLNNEKLF	NA	TRBV19
ASSLGATDTQY	NA	TRBV12-3/TRBV12-4
ASSLPSGRRDEQF	NA	TRBV5-1
ASRIPDRDTEAF	NA	TRBV7-2
ASSFTGGDEQY	NA	TRBV5-6
ASSPGLLGTGELF	NA	TRBV9
ASSERLAGDNEQF	NA	TRBV10-2
ASSFGIYGYT	NA	TRBV6-5
ASSLDSSGANVLT	NA	TRBV10-1
ASSLEGDSPLH	once	TRBV7-9
ASNSEGLGTEAF	few	TRBV5-6
ASNPGISSYNEQF	NA	TRBV6-5
ASSLGTGTSGNTIY	NA	TRBV5-1
ASTKAARMNTEAF	NA	TRBV19
SVVYPGGPDGEQY	NA	TRBV29-1
ASSLTGLLTDTQY	NA	TRBV5-6
AWSVRLQQY	NA	TRBV30
SVGRGDTEAF	NA	TRBV29-1